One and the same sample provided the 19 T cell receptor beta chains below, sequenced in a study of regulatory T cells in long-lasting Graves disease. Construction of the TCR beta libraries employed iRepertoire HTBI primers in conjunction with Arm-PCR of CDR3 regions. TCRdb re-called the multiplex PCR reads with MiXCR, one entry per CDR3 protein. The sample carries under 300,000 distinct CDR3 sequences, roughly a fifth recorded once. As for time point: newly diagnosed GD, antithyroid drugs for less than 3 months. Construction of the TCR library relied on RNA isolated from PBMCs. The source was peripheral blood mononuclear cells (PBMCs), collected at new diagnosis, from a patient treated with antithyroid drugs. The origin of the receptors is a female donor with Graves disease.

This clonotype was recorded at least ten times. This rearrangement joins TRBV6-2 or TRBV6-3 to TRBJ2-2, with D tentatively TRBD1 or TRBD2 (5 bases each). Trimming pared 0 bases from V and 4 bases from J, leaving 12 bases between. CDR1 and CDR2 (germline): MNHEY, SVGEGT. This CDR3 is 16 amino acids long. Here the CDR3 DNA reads TGTGCCAGCAGTTACTCGAGACCCGGGGCCACCGGGGAGCTGTTTTTT. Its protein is CASSYSRPGATGELFF.

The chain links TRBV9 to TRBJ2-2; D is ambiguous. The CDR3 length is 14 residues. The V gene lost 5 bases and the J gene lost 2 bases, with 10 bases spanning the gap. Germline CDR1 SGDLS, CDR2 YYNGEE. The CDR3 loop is CASRKDQNTGELFF. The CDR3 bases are TGTGCCAGCAGAAAGGACCAAAACACCGGGGAGCTGTTTTTT.

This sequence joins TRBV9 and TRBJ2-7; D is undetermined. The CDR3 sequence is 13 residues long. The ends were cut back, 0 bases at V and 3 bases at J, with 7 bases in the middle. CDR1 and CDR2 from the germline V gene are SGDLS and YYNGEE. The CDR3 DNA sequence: TGTGCCAGCAGCGTAGAAGCCCACTACGAGCAGTACTTC. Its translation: CASSVEAHYEQYF.

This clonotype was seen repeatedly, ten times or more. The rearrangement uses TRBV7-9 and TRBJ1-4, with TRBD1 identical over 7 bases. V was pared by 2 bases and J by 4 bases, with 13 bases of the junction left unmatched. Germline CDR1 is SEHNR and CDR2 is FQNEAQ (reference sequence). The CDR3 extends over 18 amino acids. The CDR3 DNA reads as TGTGCCAGCAGCTTATCAGACTTCACGGGACAGTATAATGAAAAACTGTTTTTT. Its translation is CASSLSDFTGQYNEKLFF.

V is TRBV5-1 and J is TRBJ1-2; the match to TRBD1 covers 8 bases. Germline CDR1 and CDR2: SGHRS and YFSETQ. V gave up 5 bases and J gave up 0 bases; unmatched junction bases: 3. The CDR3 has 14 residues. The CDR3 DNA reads TGCGCCAGCAGGCCGGACAGGGCTAACTATGGCTACACCTTC. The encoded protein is CASRPDRANYGYTF. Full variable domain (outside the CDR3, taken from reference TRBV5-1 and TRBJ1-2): KAGVTQTPRYLIKTRGQQVTLSCSPISGHRSVSWYQQTPGQGLQFLFEYFSETQRNKGNFPGRFSGRQFSNSRSEMNVSTLELGDSALYLCASRPDRANYGYTFGSGTRLTVV.

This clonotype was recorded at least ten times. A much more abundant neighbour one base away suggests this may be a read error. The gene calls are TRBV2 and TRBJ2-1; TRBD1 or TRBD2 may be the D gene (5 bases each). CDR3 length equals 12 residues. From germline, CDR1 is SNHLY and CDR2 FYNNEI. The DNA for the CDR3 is TGTGCCAGCAGGGAGATGGGGGAGACCCAGTGCTTC. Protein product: CASREMGETQCF.

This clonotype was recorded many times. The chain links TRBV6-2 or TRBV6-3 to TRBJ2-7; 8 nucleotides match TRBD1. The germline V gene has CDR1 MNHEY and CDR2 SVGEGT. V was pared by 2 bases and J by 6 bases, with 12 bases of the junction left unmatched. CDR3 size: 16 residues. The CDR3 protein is CASSYDWTGRKAEQYF. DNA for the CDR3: TGTGCCAGCAGTTACGATTGGACAGGGCGAAAGGCCGAGCAGTACTTC.

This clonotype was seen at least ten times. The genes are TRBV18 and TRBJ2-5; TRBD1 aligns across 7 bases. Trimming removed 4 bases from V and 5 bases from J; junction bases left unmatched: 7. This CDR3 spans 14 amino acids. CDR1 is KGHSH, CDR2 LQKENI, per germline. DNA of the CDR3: TGTGCCAGCTCACTACGACAGGGCGAGGAGACCCAGTACTTC. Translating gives CASSLRQGEETQYF.

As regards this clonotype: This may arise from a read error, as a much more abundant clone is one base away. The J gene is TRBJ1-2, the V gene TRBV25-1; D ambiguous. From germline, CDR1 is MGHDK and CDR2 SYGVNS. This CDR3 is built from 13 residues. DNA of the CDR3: TGTGCCAGCAGTGAATTGGGGTACTATGGCCACACCTTC. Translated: CASSELGYYGHTF.

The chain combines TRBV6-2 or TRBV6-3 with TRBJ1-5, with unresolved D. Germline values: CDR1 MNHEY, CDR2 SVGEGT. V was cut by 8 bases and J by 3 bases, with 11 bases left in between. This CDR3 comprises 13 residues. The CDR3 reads CASWAYNNQPQHF. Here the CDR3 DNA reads TGTGCCAGCTGGGCTTATAACAATCAGCCCCAGCATTTT.

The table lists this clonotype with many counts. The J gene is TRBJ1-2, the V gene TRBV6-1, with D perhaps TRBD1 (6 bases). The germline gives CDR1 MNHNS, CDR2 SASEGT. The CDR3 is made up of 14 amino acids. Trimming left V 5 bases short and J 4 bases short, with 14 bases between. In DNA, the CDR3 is TGTGCCAGCAGTCCCCTAGGGGGAGGCTATGGCTACACCTTC. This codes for CASSPLGGGYGYTF.

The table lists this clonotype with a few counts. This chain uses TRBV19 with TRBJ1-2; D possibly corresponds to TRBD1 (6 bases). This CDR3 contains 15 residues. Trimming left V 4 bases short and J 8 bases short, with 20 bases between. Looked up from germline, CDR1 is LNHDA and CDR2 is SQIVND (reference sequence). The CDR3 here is CASSNRDTDLGGYTF. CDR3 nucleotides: TGTGCCAGTAGTAACCGGGACACGGACCTAGGCGGCTACACCTTC. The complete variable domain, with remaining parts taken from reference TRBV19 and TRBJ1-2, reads DGGITQSPKYLFRKEGQNVTLSCEQNLNHDAMYWYRQDPGQGLRLIYYSQIVNDFQKGDIAEGYSVSREKKESFPLTVTSAQKNPTAFYLCASSNRDTDLGGYTFGSGTRLTVV.

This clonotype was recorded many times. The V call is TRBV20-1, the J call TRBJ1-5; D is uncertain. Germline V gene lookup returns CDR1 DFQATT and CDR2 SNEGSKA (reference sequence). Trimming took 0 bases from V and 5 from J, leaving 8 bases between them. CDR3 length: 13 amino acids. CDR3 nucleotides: TGCAGTGCTAGAGACAGCCCCGATCAGCCCCAGCATTTT. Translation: CSARDSPDQPQHF.

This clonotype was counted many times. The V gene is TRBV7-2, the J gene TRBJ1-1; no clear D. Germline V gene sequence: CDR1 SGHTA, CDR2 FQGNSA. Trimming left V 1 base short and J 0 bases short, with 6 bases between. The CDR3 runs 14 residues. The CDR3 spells CASSLDRMNTEAFF. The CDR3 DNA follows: TGTGCCAGCAGCTTAGACAGAATGAACACTGAAGCTTTCTTT.

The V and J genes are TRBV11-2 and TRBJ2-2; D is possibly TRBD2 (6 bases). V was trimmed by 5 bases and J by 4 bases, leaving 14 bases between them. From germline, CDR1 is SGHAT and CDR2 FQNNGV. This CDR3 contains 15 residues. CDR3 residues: CASSRGTSGTGELFF. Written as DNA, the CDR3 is TGTGCCAGCAGCCGCGGGACGTCGGGCACCGGGGAGCTGTTTTTT.

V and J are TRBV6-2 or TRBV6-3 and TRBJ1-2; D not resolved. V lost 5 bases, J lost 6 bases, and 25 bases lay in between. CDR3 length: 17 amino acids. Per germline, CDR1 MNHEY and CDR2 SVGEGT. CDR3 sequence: CASSGREKIYRQNGYTF. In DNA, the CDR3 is TGTGCCAGCAGTGGCCGGGAGAAGATCTACCGTCAGAATGGCTACACCTTC.

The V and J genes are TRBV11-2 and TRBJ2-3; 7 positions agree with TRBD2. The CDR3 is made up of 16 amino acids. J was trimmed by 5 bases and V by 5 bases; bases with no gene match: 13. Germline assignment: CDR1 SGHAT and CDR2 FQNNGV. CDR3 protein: CASSTQFAGVGDTQYF. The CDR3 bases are TGTGCCAGCAGCACACAATTCGCGGGGGTCGGAGATACGCAGTATTTT.

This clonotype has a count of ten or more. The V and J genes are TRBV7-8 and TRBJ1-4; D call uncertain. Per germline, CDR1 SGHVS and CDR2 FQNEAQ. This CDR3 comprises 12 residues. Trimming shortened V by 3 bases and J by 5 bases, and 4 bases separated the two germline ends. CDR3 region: CASSFRNEKLFF. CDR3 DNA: TGTGCCAGCAGCTTCCGGAATGAAAAACTGTTTTTT.

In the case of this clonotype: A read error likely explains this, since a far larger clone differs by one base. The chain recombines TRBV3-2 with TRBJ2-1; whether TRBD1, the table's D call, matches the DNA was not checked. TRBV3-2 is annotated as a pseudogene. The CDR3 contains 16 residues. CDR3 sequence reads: CASSQQAGTQWNEQFF. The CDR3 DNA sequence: TGTGCCAGCAGCCAACAAGCCGGGACCCAGTGGAATGAGCAGTTCTTC.